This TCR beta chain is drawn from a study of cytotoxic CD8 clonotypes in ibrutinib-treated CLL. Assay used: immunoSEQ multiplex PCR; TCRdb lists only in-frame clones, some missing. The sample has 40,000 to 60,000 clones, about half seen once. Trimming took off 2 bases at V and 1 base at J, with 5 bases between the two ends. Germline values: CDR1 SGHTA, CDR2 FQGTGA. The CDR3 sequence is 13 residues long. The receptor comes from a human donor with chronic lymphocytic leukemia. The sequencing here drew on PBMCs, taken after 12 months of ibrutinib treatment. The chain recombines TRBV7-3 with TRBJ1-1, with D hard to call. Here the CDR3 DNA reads TGTGCCAGCAGCTTAGAGGGGAACACTGAAGCTTTCTTT. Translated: CASSLEGNTEAFF.